One TCR beta chain is described in this entry. The data are from a study of blood T cell repertoires in COVID-19. As for the study in general: Specimens from acute and convalescent COVID-19 originated in the United States, Italy and Spain.

The V segment lost 3 bases and the J segment 0 bases; nucleotides outside the gene matches: 11. Per germline, CDR1 SGHVS and CDR2 FQNEAQ. The CDR3 totals 18 residues. Per the original data handling: Quantification of nucleated cells was approximated via reference gene primer amplification. Produced via immunoSEQ multiplex PCR; TCRdb's table is partial and in-frame only. V and J calls and clone size are given by that table; D and trimming were obtained from the DNA. The sample contains roughly 250,000 clones, 75% to 90% of which appear only once. The V call is TRBV7-8, the J call TRBJ2-7; 10 positions match TRBD2. This sequence was found in a man in his sixties who had recovered from COVID-19. The material sequenced was peripheral blood. CDR3: CASSFSGGLFRPSYEQYF. The CDR3 DNA reads as TGTGCCAGCAGCTTTAGCGGGGGGCTATTTAGGCCCTCCTACGAGCAGTACTTC.